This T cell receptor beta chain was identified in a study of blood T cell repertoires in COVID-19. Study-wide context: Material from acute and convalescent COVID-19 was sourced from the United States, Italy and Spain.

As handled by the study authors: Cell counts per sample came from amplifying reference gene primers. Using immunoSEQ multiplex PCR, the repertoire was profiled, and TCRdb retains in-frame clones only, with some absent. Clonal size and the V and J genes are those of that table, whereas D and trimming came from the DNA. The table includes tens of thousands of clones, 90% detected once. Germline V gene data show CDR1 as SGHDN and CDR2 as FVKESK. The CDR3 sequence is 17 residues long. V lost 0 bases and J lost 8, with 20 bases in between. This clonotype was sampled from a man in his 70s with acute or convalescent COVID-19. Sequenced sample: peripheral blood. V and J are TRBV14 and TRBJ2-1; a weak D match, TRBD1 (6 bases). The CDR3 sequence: CASSQEYTGPYFYEQFF. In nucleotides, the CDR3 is TGTGCCAGCAGCCAAGAATACACAGGGCCCTACTTTTATGAGCAGTTCTTC.